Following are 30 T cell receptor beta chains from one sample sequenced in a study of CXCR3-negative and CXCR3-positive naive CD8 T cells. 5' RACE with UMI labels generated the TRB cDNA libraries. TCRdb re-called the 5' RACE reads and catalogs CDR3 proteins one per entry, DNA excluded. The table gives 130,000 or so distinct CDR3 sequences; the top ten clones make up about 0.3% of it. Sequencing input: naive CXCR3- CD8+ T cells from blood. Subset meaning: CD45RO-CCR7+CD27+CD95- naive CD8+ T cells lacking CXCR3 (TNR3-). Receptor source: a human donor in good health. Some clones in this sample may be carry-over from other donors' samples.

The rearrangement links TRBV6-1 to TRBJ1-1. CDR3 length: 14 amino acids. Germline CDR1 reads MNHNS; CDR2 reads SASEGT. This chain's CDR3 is CASSEWAGRTEAFF.

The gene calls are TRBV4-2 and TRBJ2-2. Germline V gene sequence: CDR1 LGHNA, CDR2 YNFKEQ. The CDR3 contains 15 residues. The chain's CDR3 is CASSQDSAWPGELFF.

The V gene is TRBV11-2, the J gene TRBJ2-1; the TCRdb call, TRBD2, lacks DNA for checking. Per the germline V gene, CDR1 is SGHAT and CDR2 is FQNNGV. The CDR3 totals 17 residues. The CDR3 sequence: CASSLELVGVGYNEQFF.

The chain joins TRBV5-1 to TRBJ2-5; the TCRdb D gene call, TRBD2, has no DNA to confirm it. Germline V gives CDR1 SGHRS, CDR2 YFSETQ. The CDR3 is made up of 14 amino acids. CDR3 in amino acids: CASSNPSGSETQYF.

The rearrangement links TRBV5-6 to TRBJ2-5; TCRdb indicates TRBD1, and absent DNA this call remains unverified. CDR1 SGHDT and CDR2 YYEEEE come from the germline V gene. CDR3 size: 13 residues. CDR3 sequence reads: CASSLLRAETQYF.

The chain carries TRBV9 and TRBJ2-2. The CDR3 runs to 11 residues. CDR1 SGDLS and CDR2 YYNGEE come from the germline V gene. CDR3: CASSGSGELFF.

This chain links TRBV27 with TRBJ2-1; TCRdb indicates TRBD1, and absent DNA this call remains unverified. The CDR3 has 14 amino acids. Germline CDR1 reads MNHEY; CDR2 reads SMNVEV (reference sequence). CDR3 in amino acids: CASIGGIAGDEQFF.

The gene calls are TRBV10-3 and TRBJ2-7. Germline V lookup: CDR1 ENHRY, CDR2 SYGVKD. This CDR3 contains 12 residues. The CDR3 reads CAISESSGEQYF.

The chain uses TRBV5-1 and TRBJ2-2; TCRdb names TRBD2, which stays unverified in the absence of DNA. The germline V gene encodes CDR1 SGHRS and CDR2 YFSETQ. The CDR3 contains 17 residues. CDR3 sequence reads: CASSLGGNSGFTGELFF.

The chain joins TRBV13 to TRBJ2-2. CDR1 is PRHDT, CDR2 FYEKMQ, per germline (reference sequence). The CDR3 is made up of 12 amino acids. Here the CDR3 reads CASREDTGELFF.

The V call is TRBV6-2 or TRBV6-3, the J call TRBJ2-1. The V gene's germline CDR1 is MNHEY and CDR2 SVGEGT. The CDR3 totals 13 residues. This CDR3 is CASNGGRYNEQFF.

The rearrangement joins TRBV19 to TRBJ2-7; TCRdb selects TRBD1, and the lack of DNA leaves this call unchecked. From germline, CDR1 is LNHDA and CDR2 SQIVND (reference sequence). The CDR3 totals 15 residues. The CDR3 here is CASSFAGTGAYEQYF. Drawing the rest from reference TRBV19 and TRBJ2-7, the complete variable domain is DGGITQSPKYLFRKEGQNVTLSCEQNLNHDAMYWYRQDPGQGLRLIYYSQIVNDFQKGDIAEGYSVSREKKESFPLTVTSAQKNPTAFYLCASSFAGTGAYEQYFGPGTRLTVT.

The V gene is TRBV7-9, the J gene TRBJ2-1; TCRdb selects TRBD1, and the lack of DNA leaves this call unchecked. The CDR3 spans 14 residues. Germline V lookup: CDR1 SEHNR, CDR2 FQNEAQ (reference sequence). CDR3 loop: CASSSSAGVYEQFF.

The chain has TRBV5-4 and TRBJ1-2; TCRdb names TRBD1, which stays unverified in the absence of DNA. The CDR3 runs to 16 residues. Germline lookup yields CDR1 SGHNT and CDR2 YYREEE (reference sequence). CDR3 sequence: CASSGAQGALVQGYTF.

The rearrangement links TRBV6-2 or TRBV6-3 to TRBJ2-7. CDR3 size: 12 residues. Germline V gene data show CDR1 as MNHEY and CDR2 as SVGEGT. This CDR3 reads CATQGYSYEQYF.

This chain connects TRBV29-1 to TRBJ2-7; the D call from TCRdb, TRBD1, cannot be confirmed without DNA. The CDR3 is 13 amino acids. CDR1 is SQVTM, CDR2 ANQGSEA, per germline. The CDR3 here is CSVVGTGQYEQYF.

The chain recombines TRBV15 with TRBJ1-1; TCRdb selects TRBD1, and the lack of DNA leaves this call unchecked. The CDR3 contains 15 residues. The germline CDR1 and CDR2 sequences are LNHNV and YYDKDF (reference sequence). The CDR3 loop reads CATSRDQGTGTEAFF.

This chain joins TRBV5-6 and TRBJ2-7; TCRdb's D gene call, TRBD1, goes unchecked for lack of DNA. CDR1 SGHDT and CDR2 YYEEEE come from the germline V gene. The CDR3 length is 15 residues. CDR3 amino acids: CASSLEQATPYEQYF.

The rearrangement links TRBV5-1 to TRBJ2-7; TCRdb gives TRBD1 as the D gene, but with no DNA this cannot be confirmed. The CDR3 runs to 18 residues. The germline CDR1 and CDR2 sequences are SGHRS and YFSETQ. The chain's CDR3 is CASSLTGAGAGRSYEQYF.

CDR3 in amino acids: CASSFQKGSNYEQYF. This sequence joins TRBV7-3 and TRBJ2-7; TCRdb gives TRBD1 as the D gene, but with no DNA this cannot be confirmed. CDR1 and CDR2 from the germline V gene are SGHTA and FQGTGA. This CDR3 is 15 amino acids long. Variable domain in full (rest from reference TRBV7-3 and TRBJ2-7): GAGVSQTPSNKVTEKGKYVELRCDPISGHTALYWYRQSLGQGPEFLIYFQGTGAADDSGLPNDRFFAVRPEGSVSTLKIQRTERGDSAVYLCASSFQKGSNYEQYFGPGTRLTVT.

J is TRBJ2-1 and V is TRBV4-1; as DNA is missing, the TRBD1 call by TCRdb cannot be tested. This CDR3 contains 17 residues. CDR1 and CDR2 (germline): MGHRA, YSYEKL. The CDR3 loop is CASSQEQDRAPGNEQFF.

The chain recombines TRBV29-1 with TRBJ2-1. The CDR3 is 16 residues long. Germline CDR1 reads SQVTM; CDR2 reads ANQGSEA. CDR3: CSVEDLTRSLYNEQFF.

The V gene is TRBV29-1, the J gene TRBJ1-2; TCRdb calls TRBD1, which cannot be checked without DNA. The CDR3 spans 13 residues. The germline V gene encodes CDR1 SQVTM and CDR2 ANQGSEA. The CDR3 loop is CSVEATGDYGYTF.

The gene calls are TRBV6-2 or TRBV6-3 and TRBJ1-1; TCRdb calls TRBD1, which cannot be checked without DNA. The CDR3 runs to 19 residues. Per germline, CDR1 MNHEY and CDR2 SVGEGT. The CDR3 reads CASSYSSVTGAGYNTEAFF.

CDR3 loop: CASSQGTFTDTQYF. The chain uses TRBV12-3 or TRBV12-4 and TRBJ2-3; as DNA is missing, the TRBD1 call by TCRdb cannot be tested. This CDR3 contains 14 residues.

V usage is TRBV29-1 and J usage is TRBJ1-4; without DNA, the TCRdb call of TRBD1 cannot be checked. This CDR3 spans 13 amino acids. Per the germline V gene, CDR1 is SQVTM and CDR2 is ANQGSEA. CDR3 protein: CSVPGTDNEKLFF.

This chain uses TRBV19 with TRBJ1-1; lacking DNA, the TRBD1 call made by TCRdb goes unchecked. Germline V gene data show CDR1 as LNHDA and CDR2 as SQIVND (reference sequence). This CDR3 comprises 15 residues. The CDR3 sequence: CASSARDRADTEAFF.

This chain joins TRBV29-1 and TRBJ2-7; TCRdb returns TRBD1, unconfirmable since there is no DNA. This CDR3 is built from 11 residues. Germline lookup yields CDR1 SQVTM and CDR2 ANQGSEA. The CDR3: CSVDRGGEQYF.

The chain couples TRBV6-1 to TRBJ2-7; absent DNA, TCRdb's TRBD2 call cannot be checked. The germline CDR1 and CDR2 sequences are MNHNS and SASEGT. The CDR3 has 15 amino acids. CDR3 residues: CASRVAGGFSYEQYF.

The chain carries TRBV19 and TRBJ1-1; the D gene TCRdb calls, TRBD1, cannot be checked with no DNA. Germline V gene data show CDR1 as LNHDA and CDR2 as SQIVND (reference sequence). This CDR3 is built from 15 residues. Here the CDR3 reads CASSIYAGGGTEAFF. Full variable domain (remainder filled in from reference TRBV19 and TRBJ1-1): DGGITQSPKYLFRKEGQNVTLSCEQNLNHDAMYWYRQDPGQGLRLIYYSQIVNDFQKGDIAEGYSVSREKKESFPLTVTSAQKNPTAFYLCASSIYAGGGTEAFFGQGTRLTVV.